Shown below are 27 T cell receptor beta chains from a single sample sequenced in a study of shared clonotypes between healthy human individuals. Using immunoSEQ multiplex PCR, the repertoire was profiled, and TCRdb retains in-frame clones only, with some absent. The table records roughly 700,000 clones, approximately 74% of them present only once. Sequenced: memory CD4+ T cells sorted from blood. Subset noted: CD45RA-negative fraction. Receptor source: a woman aged 25 to 39 in good health.

This chain uses TRBV5-1 with TRBJ2-5, with 10 bases identical to TRBD2. The CDR3 is made up of 14 amino acids. Trimming cost V 4 bases and J 3 bases; bases outside gene matches: 3. From germline, CDR1 is SGHRS and CDR2 YFSETQ. The CDR3 loop reads CASSGTSVEETQYF. Here the CDR3 DNA reads TGCGCCAGCAGCGGGACTAGCGTAGAAGAGACCCAGTACTTC.

The chain is built from TRBV9 and TRBJ2-3; D gene unclear. This CDR3 spans 13 amino acids. V shed 0 bases and J shed 5 bases, with 7 bases lying between them. The germline gives CDR1 SGDLS, CDR2 YYNGEE. This chain's CDR3 is CASSVALEDTQYF. CDR3 nucleotide sequence: TGTGCCAGCAGCGTAGCTCTGGAAGATACGCAGTATTTT. Full variable domain (remainder filled in from reference TRBV9 and TRBJ2-3): DSGVTQTPKHLITATGQRVTLRCSPRSGDLSVYWYQQSLDQGLQFLIQYYNGEERAKGNILERFSAQQFPDLHSELNLSSLELGDSALYFCASSVALEDTQYFGPGTRLTVL.

V usage is TRBV2 and J usage is TRBJ2-7, with TRBD1 matching 7 bases. Per germline, CDR1 SNHLY and CDR2 FYNNEI. This CDR3 is built from 14 residues. V lost 4 bases to trimming and J lost 3 bases; unmatched junction nucleotides: 6. The CDR3 bases are TGTGCCAGCAGTGGAGGCAGGGGGAACTACGAGCAGTACTTC. Its protein product is CASSGGRGNYEQYF.

V gene TRBV7-3 combines with J gene TRBJ2-2; D perhaps matches TRBD1 (5 bases). The CDR3 consists of 14 residues. From germline, CDR1 is SGHTA and CDR2 FQGTGA. Between the trimmed V and J ends, which lost 5 bases and 0 bases, there was a span of 7 bases. The CDR3 protein is CASSKGTNTGELFF. Here the CDR3 DNA reads TGTGCCAGCAGCAAGGGGACGAACACCGGGGAGCTGTTTTTT.

The rearrangement links TRBV28 to TRBJ2-1, with 10 bases matching TRBD1. Germline trimming cut 6 bases from V and 8 bases from J; bases unmatched to any gene: 4. There are 13 residues in the CDR3. The germline CDR1 and CDR2 sequences are MDHEN and SYDVKM. This CDR3 is CASRDRGVYEQFF. CDR3 nucleotides: TGTGCCAGCAGGGACAGGGGGGTGTATGAGCAGTTCTTC. Using reference TRBV28 and TRBJ2-1 for the parts outside the CDR3, the full variable domain is DVKVTQSSRYLVKRTGEKVFLECVQDMDHENMFWYRQDPGLGLRLIYFSYDVKMKEKGDIPEGYSVSREKKERFSLILESASTNQTSMYLCASRDRGVYEQFFGPGTRLTVL.

This clone was seen a handful of times. This sequence joins TRBV5-4 and TRBJ2-5, with D possibly matching TRBD1 (6 bases). CDR1 and CDR2 (germline): SGHNT, YYREEE (reference sequence). V was cut by 4 bases and J by 1 base, with 14 bases left in between. The CDR3 length is 15 residues. DNA of the CDR3: TGTGCCAGCAGCAGATACAGGGATGGCCAAGAGACCCAGTACTTC. Translation: CASSRYRDGQETQYF. Filled out from reference TRBV5-4 and TRBJ2-5, the complete variable domain reads ETGVTQSPTHLIKTRGQQVTLRCSSQSGHNTVSWYQQALGQGPQFIFQYYREEENGRGNFPPRFSGLQFPNYSSELNVNALELDDSALYLCASSRYRDGQETQYFGPGTRLLVL.

The chain links TRBV7-9 to TRBJ1-4, with D unclear. The CDR3 spans 18 residues. Germline V CDR1 and CDR2: SEHNR, FQNEAQ (reference sequence). V lost 5 bases to trimming and J lost 1 base, with 20 bases between them. Here the CDR3 reads CASSPGFFGRQTNEKLFF. For the CDR3, the DNA is TGTGCCAGCAGCCCCGGTTTCTTCGGGCGACAAACTAATGAAAAACTGTTTTTT.

This clone was seen only once. The V and J genes are TRBV14 and TRBJ2-1; tentatively, D is TRBD2 (5 bases). The CDR3 loop spans 14 amino acids. Germline CDR1 and CDR2: SGHDN and FVKESK. V lost 0 bases to trimming and J lost 12 bases, with 15 bases between them. CDR3 amino acids: CASSQDLEGGGQFF. The CDR3, as DNA: TGTGCCAGCAGCCAAGATCTCGAGGGCGGAGGGCAGTTCTTC.

The chain has TRBV9 and TRBJ2-6; 16 bases map to TRBD2. V gave up 0 bases and J gave up 2 bases; unmatched junction bases: 11. In germline, CDR1 is SGDLS, CDR2 YYNGEE. This CDR3 is built from 22 residues. The chain's CDR3 is CASSVGGGTSGRASPGANVLTF. In DNA, the CDR3 is TGTGCCAGCAGCGTAGGAGGTGGGACTAGCGGGAGGGCCAGTCCTGGGGCCAACGTCCTGACTTTC.

The CDR3 sequence: CASSTSGRGVNEQFF. The CDR3 nucleotides are TGTGCCAGTAGTACTAGCGGGAGGGGGGTCAATGAGCAGTTCTTC. V is TRBV19 and J is TRBJ2-1; 12 bases align to TRBD2. The CDR3 has 15 residues. Germline CDR1 and CDR2: LNHDA and SQIVND (reference sequence). V was pared by 4 bases and J by 6 bases, with 4 bases of the junction left unmatched.

This clone was counted a single time. This chain joins TRBV5-4 and TRBJ2-7; D perhaps matches TRBD1 (7 bases). Germline V lookup: CDR1 SGHNT, CDR2 YYREEE (reference sequence). Between the trimmed V and J ends, which lost 1 base and 5 bases, there was a span of 16 bases. This CDR3 has 15 residues. This CDR3 reads CASSLNQGGVHEQYF. In nucleotides, the CDR3 is TGTGCCAGCAGCTTGAATCAGGGGGGAGTCCACGAGCAGTACTTC.

J is TRBJ2-7 and V is TRBV7-8, with D perhaps given as TRBD1 or TRBD2 (5 bases each). The CDR3 extends over 15 amino acids. Germline V lookup: CDR1 SGHVS, CDR2 FQNEAQ. V was clipped by 5 bases and J by 2 bases, with 16 bases between them. CDR3 amino acids: CASSLRTGTPYEQYF. The CDR3 bases are TGTGCCAGCAGCCTCCGCACCGGGACCCCCTACGAGCAGTACTTC.

V is TRBV7-9 and J is TRBJ2-2; TRBD2 matches at 11 bases. The CDR3 totals 17 residues. The germline V gene encodes CDR1 SEHNR and CDR2 FQNEAQ (reference sequence). The J segment lost 2 bases and the V segment lost 0 bases, leaving 2 bases of the junction unmatched. The CDR3 loop is CASSLALAGDNTGELFF. The CDR3 region has the DNA TGTGCCAGCAGCTTAGCACTAGCGGGAGATAACACCGGGGAGCTGTTTTTT.

The J gene is TRBJ2-7, the V gene TRBV7-8, with D possibly called TRBD1 or TRBD2 (5 bases each). V was clipped by 0 bases and J by 1 base, with 13 bases between them. The CDR3 totals 16 residues. Germline-derived CDR1 and CDR2 are SGHVS and FQNEAQ. The CDR3 loop reads CASSLAGTYISYEQYF. The CDR3 DNA sequence: TGTGCCAGCAGCTTAGCCGGGACGTATATTTCCTACGAGCAGTACTTC.

This clone was observed a handful of times. The chain joins TRBV6-6 to TRBJ1-1, with D uncertain. This CDR3 is built from 13 residues. Germline V gene data show CDR1 as MNHNY and CDR2 as SVGAGI (reference sequence). V gave up 4 bases and J gave up 2 bases, with 8 bases separating them. The CDR3 DNA sequence: TGTGCCAGCAGTTCGTCAGCTAACACTGAAGCTTTCTTT. It translates to CASSSSANTEAFF.

The chain has TRBV28 and TRBJ1-5; D is undetermined. Germline assignment: CDR1 MDHEN and CDR2 SYDVKM. Trimming shortened V by 5 bases and J by 3 bases, and 14 bases separated the two germline ends. The length of the CDR3 is 15 residues. CDR3 bases: TGTGCCAGCAGTACGAACCGGCAGGACAATCAGCCCCAGCATTTT. Translating gives CASSTNRQDNQPQHF.

This clone showed up just a few times. The chain couples TRBV18 to TRBJ2-7; no firm D call. Trimming left V 6 bases short and J 2 bases short, with 11 bases between. The CDR3 consists of 13 residues. Germline assignment: CDR1 KGHSH and CDR2 LQKENI. CDR3 amino acids: CASSQDGTYEQYF. CDR3 nucleotide sequence: TGTGCCAGCTCCCAGGACGGAACCTACGAGCAGTACTTC. Variable domain in full (rest from reference TRBV18 and TRBJ2-7): NAGVMQNPRHLVRRRGQEARLRCSPMKGHSHVYWYRQLPEEGLKFMVYLQKENIIDESGMPKERFSAEFPKEGPSILRIQQVVRGDSAAYFCASSQDGTYEQYFGPGTRLTVT.

V gene TRBV6-6 combines with J gene TRBJ1-5; D unclear. Germline CDR1 MNHNY, CDR2 SVGAGI (reference sequence). This CDR3 spans 12 amino acids. The ends were cut back, 6 bases at V and 4 bases at J, with 7 bases in the middle. The CDR3 sequence: CASRSQNQPQHF. As DNA, the CDR3 is TGTGCCAGCAGGAGCCAGAATCAGCCCCAGCATTTT.

The chain uses TRBV19 and TRBJ1-3; the D is unclear. V lost 0 bases and J lost 1, with 16 bases in between. Germline-derived CDR1 and CDR2 are LNHDA and SQIVND (reference sequence). This CDR3 spans 18 amino acids. Here the CDR3 reads CASSIDPGVYASGNTIYF. Here the CDR3 DNA reads TGTGCCAGTAGTATAGATCCTGGAGTCTATGCGTCTGGAAACACCATATATTTT.

This chain uses TRBV18 with TRBJ2-7, with D perhaps matching TRBD1 or TRBD2 (5 bases each). The CDR3 spans 12 residues. The V gene lost 4 bases and the J gene lost 11 bases, with 15 bases spanning the gap. CDR1 KGHSH and CDR2 LQKENI come from the germline V gene. CDR3 DNA: TGTGCCAGCTCACTAAACCGGGACGGCGAGTACTTC. Translated: CASSLNRDGEYF.

The V call is TRBV5-1, the J call TRBJ2-3, with 16 bases that match TRBD2. The CDR3 extends over 17 amino acids. Per the germline V gene, CDR1 is SGHRS and CDR2 is YFSETQ. The ends lost 5 bases at V and 6 bases at J; junction bases unmatched: 9. The CDR3 is CASSASGLAGGLDTQYF. In DNA, the CDR3 is TGCGCCAGCAGTGCATCGGGACTAGCGGGAGGGCTGGATACGCAGTATTTT.

The chain couples TRBV19 to TRBJ2-3, with D unclear. With 6 bases removed from V and 1 base from J, the gap between germline ends came to 14 bases. Looked up from germline, CDR1 is LNHDA and CDR2 is SQIVND (reference sequence). The CDR3 sequence is 15 residues long. The CDR3 coding sequence is TGTGCCAGTAGACCCGCGACGGCGGGCACAGATACGCAGTATTTT. This codes for CASRPATAGTDTQYF.

This clone appeared a single time. Other DNA sequences from this sample encode an identical CDR3 as well. This chain joins TRBV10-1 and TRBJ1-1; D is unclear. Germline CDR1 WNHNN, CDR2 SYGVQD (reference sequence). This CDR3 is 13 amino acids long. V was shortened by 4 bases and J by 0 bases, with 6 bases between the two germline ends. As DNA, the CDR3 is TGCGCCAGCAGTGGGCAGATGAACACTGAAGCTTTCTTT. This codes for CASSGQMNTEAFF.

This clone has a count of ten or more. The chain has TRBV7-9 and TRBJ1-3, with unresolved D. CDR1 and CDR2 (germline): SEHNR, FQNEAQ (reference sequence). Trimming pared 2 bases from V and 1 base from J, leaving 9 bases between. The CDR3 totals 15 residues. The CDR3 nucleotides read TGTGCCAGCAGCTTAACGACATTTTCTGGAAACACCATATATTTT. The encoded protein is CASSLTTFSGNTIYF. Combining the CDR3 with reference TRBV7-9 and TRBJ1-3 gives the whole variable domain DTGVSQNPRHKITKRGQNVTFRCDPISEHNRLYWYRQTLGQGPEFLTYFQNEAQLEKSRLLSDRFSAERPKGSFSTLEIQRTEQGDSAMYLCASSLTTFSGNTIYFGEGSWLTVV.

A word on this clone: This specimen includes other DNA sequences encoding the same CDR3. The chain uses TRBV27 and TRBJ2-3; D unclear. Trimming took 1 base from V and 2 from J, leaving 7 bases between them. Germline loops: CDR1 MNHEY, CDR2 SMNVEV (reference sequence). The CDR3 has 14 amino acids. DNA of the CDR3: TGTGCCAGCAGTTTATTGGCGGTCACAGATACGCAGTATTTT. As protein: CASSLLAVTDTQYF.

V is TRBV7-9 and J is TRBJ1-2, with 7 bases lining up with TRBD1. V gave up 1 base and J gave up 6 bases; unmatched junction bases: 8. CDR3 length equals 15 residues. Germline-derived CDR1 and CDR2 are SEHNR and FQNEAQ (reference sequence). For the CDR3, the DNA is TGTGCCAGCAGCTTAGTGGGGCAGGGGGTCGATGGCTACACCTTC. Translated, it gives CASSLVGQGVDGYTF.

The J gene is TRBJ1-5, the V gene TRBV6-6, with a possible D match to TRBD1 (6 bases). The germline gives CDR1 MNHNY, CDR2 SVGAGI (reference sequence). The V end was cut by 6 bases, the J end by 0 bases, with 12 bases between. The CDR3 sequence is 15 residues long. CDR3 nucleotides: TGTGCCAGCAGGGGGACACTATATAGCAATCAGCCCCAGCATTTT. It codes for CASRGTLYSNQPQHF.